The TCR beta chain described here comes from a study of cytomegalovirus exposure and HLA in healthy donors. Study-level background: It was reported in a later analysis that the same platform had been used for the roughly 130 validation repertoires as for the 550 to 700 first-cohort repertoires. Study results and caveats: Some TCR beta chains (more than 150 of them) were listed as cytomegalovirus-associated. Cytomegalovirus status was reportedly diagnosed by the classifier with high specificity and sensitivity.

These donors were members of the roughly 120-subject validation cohort, a group separate from the approximately 670-subject first cohort. With regard to this clone: Antigen: not known. The identical CDR3 is also encoded by other nucleotide sequences in the sample.

V gave up 5 bases and J gave up 2 bases, with 3 bases separating them. The CDR3 is 11 amino acids. Per germline, CDR1 KGHSH and CDR2 LQKENI. Data came from immunoSEQ multiplex PCR; TCRdb stores just in-frame clones and leaves some out. The profile shows about 100,000 clones, approximately 94% of them singletons. This chain connects TRBV18 to TRBJ2-5; the D is unclear. The sequence derives from a young woman in good health and CMV-seronegative. Material: PBMCs. The CDR3 loop is CASSTQETQYF. The CDR3 coding sequence is TGTGCCAGCTCAACTCAAGAGACCCAGTACTTC.